The clone carrying this T cell receptor (beta chain) came up many times. Its cognate antigen is unknown. The sample is drawn from a study of CD8 T cells in ankylosing spondylitis. MiXCR, applied by TCRdb to the 5' RACE reads, yields one record per CDR3 protein. The sample has 10,000 to 15,000 distinct CDR3 sequences; 2.5% to 3% are singletons. Points from the study as a whole: Matched synovial fluid from ankylosing spondylitis patients was reported to be enriched for disease-linked clones. Earlier literature documents some of the motif variants in reactive arthritis synovial fluid and blood.

With 5 bases removed from V and 1 base from J, the gap between germline ends came to 6 bases. The germline V gene encodes CDR1 SGDLS and CDR2 YYNGEE. This CDR3 is 13 amino acids long. This receptor was obtained from a male donor with ankylosing spondylitis or in good health (not recorded which). Sequencing was done on a sample of blood, either unsorted or a sorted T cell fraction (not recorded which). The rearrangement joins TRBV9 to TRBJ2-2, with no clear D. The CDR3 coding sequence is TGTGCCAGCAGTCGACAGAACACCGGGGAGCTGTTTTTT. Protein sequence: CASSRQNTGELFF. The complete variable domain, with remaining parts taken from reference TRBV9 and TRBJ2-2, reads DSGVTQTPKHLITATGQRVTLRCSPRSGDLSVYWYQQSLDQGLQFLIQYYNGEERAKGNILERFSAQQFPDLHSELNLSSLELGDSALYFCASSRQNTGELFFGEGSRLTVL.